This T cell receptor beta chain was identified during a study of OX40 agonist ivuxolimab in advanced cancers. Whole-study findings and limits: Low normalized clonal expansion also occurred in some nonresponding patients.

Profiling relied on immunoSEQ multiplex PCR, and the TCRdb table lists in-frame clones only, not all of them. The top ten hold about 10% of the sample, which has roughly 81,000 clones, 94% seen once. About this clone: The antigen remains unidentified. This is likely a read error, given that the CDR3 carries no conserved phenylalanine or tryptophan at its end. No DNA is shown, since the ends of the CDR3 on it are uncertain; the CDR3 is the one TCRdb lists.

Germline V gene sequence: CDR1 SEHNR, CDR2 FQNEAQ (reference sequence). The CDR3 has 8 amino acids, counting both end residues. Sequencing used CD4+ or CD8+ T cells sorted from blood, obtained in a trial of the OX40 agonist ivuxolimab. The clonotype was recovered from an adult with an advanced solid tumor such as melanoma, head and neck, liver or kidney cancer. The chain carries TRBV7-9 and TRBJ1-1; the table names TRBD1, a call not compared with the DNA. The CDR3 spells CASSEGEL.